These 27 T cell receptor beta chains were all obtained from the same sample, sequenced in a study of blood T cells in healthy people across ages. Alongside a J-beta primer mix, a sample-barcoded 5' primer served in a second PCR lasting roughly 7 to 11 cycles. TCRdb re-called the 5' RACE reads with MiXCR, one entry per CDR3 protein. The sample carries 650,000 to 700,000 distinct CDR3 sequences, roughly half recorded once. Sequencing was done on a sample of blood. The receptors originated from a woman older than 75 in good health.

The chain recombines TRBV2 with TRBJ1-4, with 9 bases lining up with TRBD1. With V trimmed by 6 bases and J by 7 bases, 12 bases remained unmatched. The germline gives CDR1 SNHLY, CDR2 FYNNEI. CDR3 length equals 16 residues. The CDR3: CASSQREGQGGEKLFF. The CDR3 DNA is TGTGCCAGCAGCCAAAGGGAGGGACAGGGAGGTGAAAAACTGTTTTTT.

The chain recombines TRBV12-3 or TRBV12-4 with TRBJ2-3; 13 bases agree with TRBD2. J gave up 3 bases and V 7 bases, and 13 bases lay outside the gene matches. The CDR3 totals 18 residues. CDR3 in amino acids: CASIQTSGGRLSTDTQYF. CDR3 DNA sequence: TGTGCCAGCATTCAGACTAGCGGGGGGAGATTGAGTACAGATACGCAGTATTTT.

This chain links TRBV5-4 with TRBJ2-3, with a possible D match to TRBD1 (6 bases). Trimming took 9 bases from V and 0 from J, leaving 17 bases between them. Germline V gene lookup returns CDR1 SGHNT and CDR2 YYREEE (reference sequence). This CDR3 contains 15 residues. The CDR3 loop reads CAMEGNRASTDTQYF. In DNA form, the CDR3 reads TGTGCCATGGAAGGTAACAGGGCAAGCACAGATACGCAGTATTTT.

The table lists this clonotype with many counts. The chain employs TRBV20-1 and TRBJ2-4, with D tentatively TRBD1 or TRBD2 (6 bases each). The V end was cut by 5 bases, the J end by 3 bases, with 17 bases between. CDR3 length: 15 amino acids. Germline loops: CDR1 DFQATT, CDR2 SNEGSKA (reference sequence). For the CDR3, the DNA is TGCAGTGCTCGCCCAGAGAAGGGGGGCAAAAACATTCAGTACTTC. Its translation is CSARPEKGGKNIQYF.

The CDR3 nucleotides are TGTGCCAGCAGTGACGCCGGGGGAAGGGGTAATGAGCAGTTCTTC. This codes for CASSDAGGRGNEQFF. This rearrangement joins TRBV6-4 to TRBJ2-1; D possibly corresponds to TRBD2 (6 bases). The germline V and J ends were trimmed by 2 bases and 7 bases, with 15 bases remaining between them. This CDR3 has 15 residues. Germline lookup yields CDR1 MRHNA and CDR2 SNTAGT.

This clonotype showed up many times. The V call is TRBV27, the J call TRBJ1-1; maybe TRBD1 (5 bases). CDR3 length: 11 residues. The V gene's germline CDR1 is MNHEY and CDR2 SMNVEV (reference sequence). Trimming took 6 bases from V and 3 from J, leaving 5 bases between them. The CDR3 protein is CASRGDTEAFF. The CDR3 DNA reads as TGTGCCAGCAGGGGGGACACTGAAGCTTTCTTT.

The rearrangement links TRBV5-1 to TRBJ1-2, with D possibly being TRBD1 (5 bases). With 4 bases removed from V and 1 base from J, the gap between germline ends came to 17 bases. This CDR3 is 16 amino acids long. CDR1 and CDR2 (germline): SGHRS, YFSETQ. CDR3 amino acids: CASSQGPNAFNYGYTF. The CDR3 nucleotides are TGCGCCAGCAGCCAGGGCCCGAACGCTTTTAACTATGGCTACACCTTC. The whole variable domain, filled in from reference TRBV5-1 and TRBJ1-2, reads KAGVTQTPRYLIKTRGQQVTLSCSPISGHRSVSWYQQTPGQGLQFLFEYFSETQRNKGNFPGRFSGRQFSNSRSEMNVSTLELGDSALYLCASSQGPNAFNYGYTFGSGTRLTVV.

This chain links TRBV25-1 with TRBJ2-1; possibly TRBD2 for D (6 bases). From germline, CDR1 is MGHDK and CDR2 SYGVNS. CDR3 length: 14 amino acids. Trimming cost V 2 bases and J 8 bases, with 13 bases left between them. Here the CDR3 DNA reads TGTGCCAGCAGTGAACTACACGGAGGGGATGAGCAGTTCTTC. It yields the protein CASSELHGGDEQFF.

The V call is TRBV6-5, the J call TRBJ2-4; 12 bases agree with TRBD2. The J call could be wrong; TRBJ2-5 is a better fit for the DNA end. Germline CDR1 and CDR2: MNHEY and SVGAGI. The CDR3 loop spans 16 amino acids. The CDR3 DNA reads as TGTGCCAGCAGCCGAACACTAGCGGGAGGACAAGAGACCCAGTACTTC. Translated, it gives CASSRTLAGGQETQYF.

This clonotype was seen once. The V gene is TRBV5-1, the J gene TRBJ2-1; D perhaps matches TRBD1 (6 bases). Trimming cost V 3 bases and J 9 bases, with 22 bases left between them. Germline V gives CDR1 SGHRS, CDR2 YFSETQ. This CDR3 has 16 residues. The CDR3 DNA is TGCGCCAGCAGCTCCGGCCGTGGGGGCGCGGTAGGTGAGCAGTTCTTC. This codes for CASSSGRGGAVGEQFF.

V usage is TRBV7-2 and J usage is TRBJ1-2; the match to TRBD1 covers 11 bases. CDR1 is SGHTA and CDR2 is FQGNSA in the germline V gene. Trimming removed 4 bases from V and 3 bases from J; junction bases left unmatched: 4. This CDR3 is 15 amino acids long. CDR3 in amino acids: CASSSRTGGYYGYTF. The CDR3 DNA follows: TGTGCCAGCAGCTCCCGGACAGGGGGCTACTATGGCTACACCTTC.

This clonotype showed up many times. This chain links TRBV9 with TRBJ2-1; the D gene is possibly TRBD2 (6 bases). CDR3 length: 14 residues. Per germline, CDR1 SGDLS and CDR2 YYNGEE. Trimming left V 0 bases short and J 6 bases short, with 10 bases between. The CDR3: CASSVGGLLNEQFF. As DNA, the CDR3 is TGTGCCAGCAGCGTAGGGGGACTTCTCAATGAGCAGTTCTTC.

This chain connects TRBV7-9 to TRBJ2-3, with TRBD2 as a possible D gene (6 bases). The CDR3 loop spans 16 amino acids. CDR1 and CDR2 (germline): SEHNR, FQNEAQ (reference sequence). V dropped 5 bases and J dropped 0 bases, with 15 bases sitting between them. The CDR3: CASSRRTAGSTDTQYF. CDR3 sequence (DNA): TGTGCCAGCAGCCGTCGAACGGCGGGGAGCACAGATACGCAGTATTTT.

V is TRBV10-3 and J is TRBJ1-2; no firm D call. Trimming removed 2 bases at V and 4 bases at J, with 11 bases between. CDR3 length: 14 amino acids. The germline gives CDR1 ENHRY, CDR2 SYGVKD. The chain's CDR3 is CAISEAELVYGYTF. In DNA form, the CDR3 reads TGTGCCATCAGTGAGGCAGAGCTGGTCTATGGCTACACCTTC.

This clonotype showed up just a few times. The chain employs TRBV3-1 and TRBJ2-1, with TRBD1 as a possible D gene (7 bases). Trimming took 3 bases from V and 15 from J, leaving 15 bases between them. The CDR3 has 12 residues. Germline V lookup: CDR1 LGHDT, CDR2 YNNKEL (reference sequence). CDR3 residues: CASSQQGGGRFF. The CDR3 coding sequence is TGTGCCAGCAGCCAGCAGGGGGGTGGTCGGTTCTTC.

This clonotype was observed a handful of times. Its ends do not fully match the called genes, so a read error is possible. Here the CDR3 reads CASTWTGDLFF. Written as DNA, the CDR3 is TGTGCCAGCACGTGGACAGGGGACCTGTTTTTT. This chain connects TRBV7-9 to TRBJ2-2, with TRBD1 matching 9 bases. The CDR3 length is 11 residues. The germline gives CDR1 SEHNR, CDR2 FQNEAQ (reference sequence).

Regarding this clonotype: A much larger clone lies one base from this, so it may be a read error. CDR3 nucleotides: TGCAGTGCTACCCCGTACTCTGGGACCAACGTCCTGACTTTC. Its protein product is CSATPYSGTNVLTF. The chain combines TRBV20-1 with TRBJ2-6; D is undetermined. CDR3 length: 14 amino acids. Germline CDR1 reads DFQATT; CDR2 reads SNEGSKA (reference sequence).

A note on this clonotype: This may come from a read error, since a much larger clone is one base off. The V gene is TRBV7-9, the J gene TRBJ1-1; no firm D call. Germline V CDR1 and CDR2: SEHNR, FQNEAQ (reference sequence). The CDR3 consists of 12 residues. In DNA form, the CDR3 reads TGTGCCAGCCAAGATGTCCGCACTGAAACTTTCTTT. It codes for CASQDVRTETFF.

Ten or more counts support this clonotype. This chain joins TRBV5-1 and TRBJ2-1, with D perhaps TRBD1 (5 bases). V gave up 0 bases and J gave up 6 bases, with 7 bases separating them. Germline V gene lookup returns CDR1 SGHRS and CDR2 YFSETQ. CDR3 length: 13 residues. The CDR3 is CASSLEGVNEQFF. CDR3 sequence (DNA): TGCGCCAGCAGCTTGGAAGGGGTCAATGAGCAGTTCTTC.

The chain couples TRBV6-1 to TRBJ2-7, with TRBD2 identical over 7 bases. Germline V CDR1 and CDR2: MNHNS, SASEGT. The CDR3 is 16 amino acids. Trimming at V came to 2 bases and at J to 0 bases, leaving 7 bases not matched to a gene. In DNA, the CDR3 is TGTGCCAGCAGTGAAACCCGGGGAGGGAGCTCCTACGAGCAGTACTTC. It yields the protein CASSETRGGSSYEQYF.

Many counts were recorded for this clonotype. The chain joins TRBV28 to TRBJ2-7; D is unclear. The CDR3 contains 13 residues. Looked up from germline, CDR1 is MDHEN and CDR2 is SYDVKM. Trimming cost V 2 bases and J 3 bases, with 8 bases left between them. CDR3 sequence (DNA): TGTGCCAGCAGTTTAGGCAGATTCTACGAGCAGTACTTC. Translating gives CASSLGRFYEQYF. Together with reference TRBV28 and TRBJ2-7, the CDR3 gives the full variable domain: DVKVTQSSRYLVKRTGEKVFLECVQDMDHENMFWYRQDPGLGLRLIYFSYDVKMKEKGDIPEGYSVSREKKERFSLILESASTNQTSMYLCASSLGRFYEQYFGPGTRLTVT.

This chain connects TRBV5-1 to TRBJ2-2; D might be TRBD2 (5 bases). The CDR3 is 16 amino acids. Trimming took 4 bases from V and 0 from J, leaving 13 bases between them. Germline CDR1 and CDR2: SGHRS and YFSETQ. Here the CDR3 reads CASSGRGVPNTGELFF. The CDR3, as DNA: TGCGCCAGCAGCGGGAGAGGAGTGCCGAACACCGGGGAGCTGTTTTTT.

This chain connects TRBV5-1 to TRBJ2-1; 13 nucleotides match TRBD2. The V gene's germline CDR1 is SGHRS and CDR2 YFSETQ. This CDR3 is built from 15 residues. The trim removed 4 bases at V and 9 bases at J, leaving 7 bases unmatched. The chain's CDR3 is CASSAGLAGLGEQFF. Written as DNA, the CDR3 is TGCGCCAGCAGCGCGGGACTAGCGGGGTTGGGTGAGCAGTTCTTC.

The J gene is TRBJ2-3, the V gene TRBV20-1; 8 bases align to TRBD2. V shed 3 bases, J shed 2 bases, and the junction held 4 bases outside the gene matches. Per germline, CDR1 DFQATT and CDR2 SNEGSKA (reference sequence). The CDR3 runs 14 residues. CDR3 DNA sequence: TGCAGTGCTAGGGCGGGAGGAACCACAGATACGCAGTATTTT. It yields the protein CSARAGGTTDTQYF.

This clonotype was observed a single time. A single base separates this from a much larger clone, so it may be a read error. The rearrangement links TRBV18 to TRBJ2-5; D gene ambiguous. In germline, CDR1 is KGHSH, CDR2 LQKENI. The V gene lost 0 bases and the J gene lost 2 bases, with 7 bases spanning the gap. The CDR3 is 14 amino acids. CDR3 in DNA: TGTGCCAGCTCACCACCAACTGGGCAAGAGACCCAGTACTTC. Translation gives CASSPPTGQETQYF.

On this clonotype: One end of the junction is discordant with germline, which a read error may explain. The chain employs TRBV9 and TRBJ2-3; D perhaps matches TRBD2 (6 bases). Germline lookup yields CDR1 SGDLS and CDR2 YYNGEE. This CDR3 region has 13 residues. The CDR3 is CANSGQGTDTQYF. The CDR3 DNA reads TGTGCCAACAGCGGGCAGGGCACAGATACGCAGTATTTT.

The chain couples TRBV27 to TRBJ2-2; D remains unclear. CDR3 length equals 17 residues. Trimming took off 6 bases at V and 6 bases at J, with 23 bases between the two ends. Germline CDR1 reads MNHEY; CDR2 reads SMNVEV (reference sequence). CDR3 residues: CASSPPGRRYSSGELFF. The CDR3 nucleotides are TGTGCCAGCAGCCCCCCCGGTCGCCGATATAGTTCCGGGGAGCTGTTTTTT.